This T cell receptor (beta chain) was found in a study of shared clonotypes between healthy human individuals. A CD45RA-negative memory subset and a CD45RA+ naive subset were separated from the CD4+ cells. CDR3 size: 14 residues. Per germline, CDR1 MRHNA and CDR2 SNTAGT. Trimming pared 4 bases from V and 1 base from J, leaving 11 bases between. Assay runs were performed at deep level. Investigators spread the genomic DNA of each subset evenly over several immunoSEQ plates. Measured with immunoSEQ multiplex PCR; TCRdb has only the in-frame clones, and not every one. The data show 850,000 to 1,200,000 clones, 75% seen once.

The receptor was isolated from a man aged 18 to 30 in good health. The sequenced sample consisted of memory CD4+ T cells sorted from blood. Noted subset: CD45RA-negative fraction. V and J are TRBV6-4 and TRBJ2-7, with D possibly matching TRBD2 (5 bases). The CDR3 loop is CASSAISGSYEQYF. CDR3 sequence (DNA): TGTGCCAGCAGTGCGATTTCGGGGTCCTACGAGCAGTACTTC.